One and the same sample provided the 5 T cell receptor beta chains below, sequenced in a study of cytotoxic CD8 clonotypes in ibrutinib-treated CLL. The protocol was immunoSEQ multiplex PCR, while the TCRdb copy is restricted to in-frame clones and leaves out a portion. Of about 160,000 clones listed, about 80% are singletons. Sequencing was performed on PBMCs, taken after 12 months of ibrutinib treatment. These receptors came from a human donor with chronic lymphocytic leukemia.

This clone was observed a single time. The chain carries TRBV28 and TRBJ1-3; D possibly corresponds to TRBD1 (6 bases). The CDR3 is made up of 18 amino acids. Trimming removed 5 bases at V and 2 bases at J, with 22 bases between. The germline V gene has CDR1 MDHEN and CDR2 SYDVKM. CDR3: CASSGFRGRQRTGNTIYF. In nucleotides, the CDR3 is TGTGCCAGCAGTGGATTCAGGGGCCGTCAAAGGACTGGAAACACCATATATTTT. Full variable domain (rest looked up from reference TRBV28 and TRBJ1-3): DVKVTQSSRYLVKRTGEKVFLECVQDMDHENMFWYRQDPGLGLRLIYFSYDVKMKEKGDIPEGYSVSREKKERFSLILESASTNQTSMYLCASSGFRGRQRTGNTIYFGEGSWLTVV.

The sample holds a few counts of this clone. V gene TRBV27 combines with J gene TRBJ1-2, with D unclear. This CDR3 has 13 amino acids. V was shortened by 5 bases and J by 7 bases, with 14 bases between the two germline ends. CDR1 is MNHEY and CDR2 is SMNVEV in the germline V gene (reference sequence). CDR3 DNA: TGTGCCAGCAGTACGGGCCTCGGCGGTGGCTACACCTTC. It translates to CASSTGLGGGYTF.

V is TRBV28 and J is TRBJ2-3; TRBD1 agrees at 8 bases. The length of the CDR3 is 15 residues. The junction had 10 bases not matched to a gene; V was cut back by 6 bases and J by 5 bases. Germline V gene sequence: CDR1 MDHEN, CDR2 SYDVKM. The CDR3 sequence is CASRGQGASVDTQYF. Here the CDR3 DNA reads TGTGCCAGCAGGGGTCAGGGGGCGTCGGTAGATACGCAGTATTTT.

The gene calls are TRBV28 and TRBJ2-4; 7 nucleotides line up with TRBD1. This CDR3 spans 16 amino acids. V gave up 5 bases and J gave up 0 bases; unmatched junction bases: 7. Germline V gene sequence: CDR1 MDHEN, CDR2 SYDVKM. The CDR3 region has the DNA TGTGCCAGCAGTCCAGGGACAGCGCTAGCCAAAAACATTCAGTACTTC. Encoded protein: CASSPGTALAKNIQYF.

V gene TRBV5-1 combines with J gene TRBJ1-4; D is uncertain. This CDR3 has 16 amino acids. The ends were cut back, 4 bases at V and 5 bases at J, with 18 bases in the middle. The germline V gene has CDR1 SGHRS and CDR2 YFSETQ. In nucleotides, the CDR3 is TGCGCCAGCAGCCCTCGTATGACACCGGACAATGAAAAACTGTTTTTT. Translating gives CASSPRMTPDNEKLFF.